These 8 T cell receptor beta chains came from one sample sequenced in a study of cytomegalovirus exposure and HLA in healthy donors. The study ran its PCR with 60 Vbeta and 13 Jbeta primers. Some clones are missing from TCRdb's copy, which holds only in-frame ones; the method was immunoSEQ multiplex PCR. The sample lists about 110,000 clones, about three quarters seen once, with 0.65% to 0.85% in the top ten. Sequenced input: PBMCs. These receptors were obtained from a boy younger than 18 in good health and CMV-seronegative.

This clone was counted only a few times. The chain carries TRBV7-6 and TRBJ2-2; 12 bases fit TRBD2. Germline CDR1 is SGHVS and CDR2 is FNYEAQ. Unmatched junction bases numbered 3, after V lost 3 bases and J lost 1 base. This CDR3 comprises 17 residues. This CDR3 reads CASSFPSGGVNTGELFF. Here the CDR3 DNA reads TGTGCCAGCAGCTTTCCTAGCGGGGGGGTGAACACCGGGGAGCTGTTTTTT.

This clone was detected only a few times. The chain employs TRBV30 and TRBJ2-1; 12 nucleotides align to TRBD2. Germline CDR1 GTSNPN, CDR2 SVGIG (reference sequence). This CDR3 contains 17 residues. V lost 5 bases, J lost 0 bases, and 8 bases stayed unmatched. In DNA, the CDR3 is TGTGCCTGGGCACTAGCGGGAGGCCAATTCTCCTACAATGAGCAGTTCTTC. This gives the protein CAWALAGGQFSYNEQFF.

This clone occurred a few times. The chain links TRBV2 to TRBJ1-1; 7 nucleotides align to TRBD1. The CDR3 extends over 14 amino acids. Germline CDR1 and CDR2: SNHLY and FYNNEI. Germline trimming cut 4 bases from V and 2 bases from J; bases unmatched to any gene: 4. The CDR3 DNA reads TGTGCCAGCAGTGGCCGACAGGGAAACACTGAAGCTTTCTTT. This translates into CASSGRQGNTEAFF.

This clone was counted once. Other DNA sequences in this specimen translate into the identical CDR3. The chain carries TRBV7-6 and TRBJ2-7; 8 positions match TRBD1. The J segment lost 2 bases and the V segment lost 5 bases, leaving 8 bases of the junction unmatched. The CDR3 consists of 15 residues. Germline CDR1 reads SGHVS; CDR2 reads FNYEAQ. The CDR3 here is CASSRRQGRPYEQYF. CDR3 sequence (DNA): TGTGCCAGCAGCCGGAGACAGGGGAGACCCTACGAGCAGTACTTC. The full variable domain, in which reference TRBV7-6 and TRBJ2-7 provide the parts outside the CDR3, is GAGVSQSPRYKVTKRGQDVALRCDPISGHVSLYWYRQALGQGPEFLTYFNYEAQQDKSGLPNDRFSAERPEGSISTLTIQRTEQRDSAMYRCASSRRQGRPYEQYFGPGTRLTVT.

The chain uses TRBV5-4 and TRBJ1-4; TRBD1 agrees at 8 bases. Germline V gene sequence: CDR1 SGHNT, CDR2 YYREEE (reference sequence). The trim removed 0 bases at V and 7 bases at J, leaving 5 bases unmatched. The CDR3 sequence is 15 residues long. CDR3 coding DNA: TGTGCCAGCAGCTTGGCAGGGGGCCTCGGTGAAAAACTGTTTTTT. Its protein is CASSLAGGLGEKLFF.

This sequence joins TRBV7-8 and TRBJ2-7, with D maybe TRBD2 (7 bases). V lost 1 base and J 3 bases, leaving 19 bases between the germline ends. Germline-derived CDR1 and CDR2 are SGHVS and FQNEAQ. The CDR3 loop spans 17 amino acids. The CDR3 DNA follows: TGTGCCAGCAGCTTAGGGGGGGGCGGTTACAAGTTCTACGAGCAGTACTTC. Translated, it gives CASSLGGGGYKFYEQYF. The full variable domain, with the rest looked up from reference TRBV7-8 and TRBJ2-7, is GAGVSQSPRYKVAKRGQDVALRCDPISGHVSLFWYQQALGQGPEFLTYFQNEAQLDKSGLPSDRFFAERPEGSVSTLKIQRTQQEDSAVYLCASSLGGGGYKFYEQYFGPGTRLTVT.

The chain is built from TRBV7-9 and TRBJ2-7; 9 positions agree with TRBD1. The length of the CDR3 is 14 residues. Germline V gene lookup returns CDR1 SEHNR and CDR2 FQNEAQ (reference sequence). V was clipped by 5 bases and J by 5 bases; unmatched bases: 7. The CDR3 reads CASSLNRQGDEQYF. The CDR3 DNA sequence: TGTGCCAGCAGCCTGAACCGACAGGGGGACGAGCAGTACTTC. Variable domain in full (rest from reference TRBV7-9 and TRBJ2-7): DTGVSQNPRHKITKRGQNVTFRCDPISEHNRLYWYRQTLGQGPEFLTYFQNEAQLEKSRLLSDRFSAERPKGSFSTLEIQRTEQGDSAMYLCASSLNRQGDEQYFGPGTRLTVT.

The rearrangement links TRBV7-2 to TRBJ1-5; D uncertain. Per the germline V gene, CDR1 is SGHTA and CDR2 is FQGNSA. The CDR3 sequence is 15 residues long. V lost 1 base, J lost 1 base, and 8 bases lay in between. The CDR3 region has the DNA TGTGCCAGCAGCTTAGTAGGGAGCAGCAATCAGCCCCAGCATTTT. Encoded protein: CASSLVGSSNQPQHF.